Presented here are 27 T cell receptor beta chains from one specimen sequenced in a study of T cell changes during pregnancy in multiple sclerosis. TCRdb's copy holds only in-frame clones and misses some; the assay was immunoSEQ multiplex PCR. The sample lists almost 50,000 clones; 90% to 95% were seen once. The sample was peripheral blood, taken after pregnancy. The receptor source for this set is a female donor with multiple sclerosis, enrolled in a pregnancy study.

This chain links TRBV4-3 with TRBJ2-5; 9 positions agree with TRBD2. The J call may be wrong; the DNA end is better matched by TRBJ2-7. The CDR3 runs 14 residues. CDR1 and CDR2 from the germline V gene are LGHNA and YSLEER. In DNA, the CDR3 is TGCGCCAGCAGCCCGCGGGGGGGCAACTACGAGCAGTACTTC. As protein: CASSPRGGNYEQYF.

The chain carries TRBV2 and TRBJ2-5; D not certain. CDR1 is SNHLY and CDR2 is FYNNEI in the germline V gene. The V end lost 0 bases, the J end lost 11 bases, and 13 bases lay between the germline ends. The CDR3 extends over 13 amino acids. The CDR3 DNA follows: TGTGCCAGCAGTGAAGCCAGATCTGGAGAGCAGTACTTC. Its protein product is CASSEARSGEQYF.

The J gene is TRBJ2-7, the V gene TRBV6-1; D is unclear. The V gene lost 8 bases and the J gene lost 4 bases, with 12 bases spanning the gap. Germline-derived CDR1 and CDR2 are MNHNS and SASEGT. The length of the CDR3 is 12 residues. CDR3 bases: TGTGCCAGCCGTACAGACCTGTACGAGCAGTACTTC. As protein: CASRTDLYEQYF.

The V gene is TRBV6-6, the J gene TRBJ2-5, with D uncertain. This CDR3 comprises 11 residues. Trimming took off 6 bases at V and 5 bases at J, with 7 bases between the two ends. Germline-derived CDR1 and CDR2 are MNHNY and SVGAGI (reference sequence). The CDR3: CASSERETQYF. CDR3 bases: TGTGCCAGCAGCGAGAGGGAGACCCAGTACTTC.

This clone was counted only a few times. One junction end does not reproduce the germline sequence, and a read error may be involved. The chain is built from TRBV27 and TRBJ2-7; TRBD1 is a possible D gene (5 bases). The germline V gene has CDR1 MNHEY and CDR2 SMNVEV (reference sequence). The CDR3 length is 11 residues. CDR3 sequence reads: CASRRGAEFTF. The CDR3 DNA is TGTGCCAGCAGACGTGGGGCGGAATTTACCTTC.

The chain recombines TRBV7-3 with TRBJ2-7, with TRBD1 matching 11 bases. The CDR3 sequence is 13 residues long. V gave up 5 bases and J gave up 7 bases; unmatched junction bases: 4. Germline lookup yields CDR1 SGHTA and CDR2 FQGTGA. This CDR3 is CASSRTGGSEQYF. In DNA, the CDR3 is TGTGCCAGCAGCCGGACAGGGGGCTCGGAGCAGTACTTC.

Note on this clone: An end of the junction differs from the germline gene, which may be a read error. The chain couples TRBV30 to TRBJ2-7; TRBD1 aligns across 9 bases. Germline-derived CDR1 and CDR2 are GTSNPN and SVGIG (reference sequence). This CDR3 is 12 amino acids long. CDR3 amino acids: CAWSFPGTGPLF. The CDR3 nucleotides are TGTGCCTGGAGTTTTCCCGGGACAGGGCCCCTCTTC. Combining the CDR3 with reference TRBV30 and TRBJ2-7 gives the whole variable domain SQTIHQWPATLVQPVGSPLSLECTVEGTSNPNLYWYRQAAGRGLQLLFYSVGIGQISSEVPQNLSASRPQDRQFILSSKKLLLSDSGFYLCAWSFPGTGPLFGPGTRLTVT.

This chain links TRBV9 with TRBJ1-2; D is possibly TRBD1 (6 bases). Trimming took 1 base from V and 1 from J, leaving 11 bases between them. CDR3 length: 15 residues. Germline lookup yields CDR1 SGDLS and CDR2 YYNGEE. CDR3 nucleotide sequence: TGTGCCAGCAGCGTATCAGGGGAACTTAACTATGGCTACACCTTC. It translates to CASSVSGELNYGYTF.

The chain recombines TRBV9 with TRBJ1-2, with 7 bases fitting TRBD1. The V gene end was trimmed by 4 bases and the J gene end by 8 bases; junction bases not matched to a gene: 8. The length of the CDR3 is 13 residues. The V gene's germline CDR1 is SGDLS and CDR2 YYNGEE. CDR3: CASSPDRAGGYTF. CDR3 nucleotides: TGTGCCAGCAGCCCCGACAGGGCGGGGGGCTACACCTTC.

The V call is TRBV27, the J call TRBJ2-1; TRBD1 agrees at 8 bases. Per the germline V gene, CDR1 is MNHEY and CDR2 is SMNVEV (reference sequence). The V and J ends lost 6 bases and 7 bases, in that order; junction bases with no gene match: 11. The CDR3 runs 15 residues. This CDR3 is CASSGQGRGLNEQFF. The DNA for the CDR3 is TGTGCCAGCAGCGGACAGGGTCGGGGGTTGAATGAGCAGTTCTTC.

This clone showed up just once. This chain links TRBV18 with TRBJ1-5; D is ambiguous. The CDR3 is 14 amino acids. Trimming stripped 1 base from V and 6 bases from J, with 10 bases between. Germline CDR1 and CDR2: KGHSH and LQKENI. The CDR3 region is CASSPLDRGQPQHF. CDR3 bases: TGTGCCAGCTCACCACTCGACCGAGGTCAGCCCCAGCATTTT.

This clone was observed once. The V call is TRBV5-4, the J call TRBJ1-1; TRBD1 matches 10 bases. Unmatched junction bases numbered 5, after V lost 1 base and J lost 5 bases. From germline, CDR1 is SGHNT and CDR2 YYREEE (reference sequence). The CDR3 length is 15 residues. The DNA for the CDR3 is TGTGCCAGCAGCTTGAGCCGGACAGGGGGGACTGAAGCTTTCTTT. Translating it yields CASSLSRTGGTEAFF.

This chain joins TRBV4-3 and TRBJ1-2, with TRBD1 identical over 7 bases. Germline loops: CDR1 LGHNA, CDR2 YSLEER. This CDR3 spans 15 amino acids. J lost 2 bases, V lost 1 base, and 4 bases had no gene match. This chain's CDR3 is CASSQGGTVNYGYTF. CDR3 DNA sequence: TGCGCCAGCAGCCAAGGAGGGACAGTGAACTATGGCTACACCTTC.

The chain joins TRBV6-5 to TRBJ1-2; TRBD1 matches at 7 bases. The CDR3 loop spans 14 amino acids. Germline values: CDR1 MNHEY, CDR2 SVGAGI. Trimming cost V 6 bases and J 4 bases; bases outside gene matches: 8. The CDR3 reads CASSRRGSVYGYTF. CDR3 coding DNA: TGTGCCAGCAGCCGCAGGGGGTCCGTCTATGGCTACACCTTC.

This rearrangement joins TRBV21-1 to TRBJ2-7; TRBD1, as called in the table, went unchecked against the DNA. TRBV21-1 is tagged as a pseudogene. The CDR3 covers 16 residues. In DNA form, the CDR3 reads TGTGCCAGCAGCAAATATAGACAGGGGGGGTCCTACGAGCAGTACTTC. It translates to CASSKYRQGGSYEQYF.

V usage is TRBV4-3 and J usage is TRBJ2-1; TRBD1 matches 11 bases. The CDR3 covers 13 residues. CDR1 is LGHNA and CDR2 is YSLEER in the germline V gene. V was clipped by 10 bases and J by 8 bases; unmatched bases: 7. CDR3: CATWGQGGDEQFF. CDR3 nucleotide sequence: TGCGCCACCTGGGGACAGGGGGGAGATGAGCAGTTCTTC.

CDR3 in DNA: TGTGCCAGCAGCCGGGACCTACAGGGGGCAAGTGGCTACACCTTC. This encodes CASSRDLQGASGYTF. The chain links TRBV14 to TRBJ1-2, with 9 bases lining up with TRBD1. Per germline, CDR1 SGHDN and CDR2 FVKESK. The junction had 10 bases not matched to a gene; V was cut back by 4 bases and J by 7 bases. This CDR3 is built from 15 residues.

The genes are TRBV10-3 and TRBJ1-5; 9 positions agree with TRBD1. V lost 0 bases and J lost 1; bases outside the gene matches: 7. Germline V CDR1 and CDR2: ENHRY, SYGVKD. The CDR3 totals 18 residues. For the CDR3, the DNA is TGTGCCATCAGTGAGTCGTACAGGGGGCGGCCCAGCAATCAGCCCCAGCATTTT. Translated: CAISESYRGRPSNQPQHF.

This chain links TRBV5-6 with TRBJ1-2, with D tentatively TRBD1 (5 bases). V lost 1 base to trimming and J lost 8 bases, with 12 bases between them. There are 13 residues in the CDR3. The germline V gene has CDR1 SGHDT and CDR2 YYEEEE. CDR3 sequence (DNA): TGTGCCAGCAGCTTGCTCGGGGGGGTAGGCTACACCTTC. Amino acids: CASSLLGGVGYTF.

This sequence joins TRBV5-8 and TRBJ1-2; D may be TRBD1 (6 bases). The CDR3 is made up of 16 amino acids. V was trimmed by 2 bases and J by 7 bases, leaving 21 bases between them. Germline V CDR1 and CDR2: SGHTS, YDEGEE. The CDR3 reads CASSLGGPGQLGGYTF. In nucleotides, the CDR3 is TGTGCCAGCAGCTTAGGTGGGCCCGGACAGCTAGGTGGCTACACCTTC.

The V and J genes are TRBV7-6 and TRBJ1-3, with unresolved D. V was cut by 7 bases and J by 0 bases, with 7 bases left in between. CDR1 SGHVS and CDR2 FNYEAQ come from the germline V gene. The CDR3 runs 13 residues. CDR3 region: CASTGYSGNTIYF. CDR3 bases: TGTGCCAGCACCGGTTACTCTGGAAACACCATATATTTT.

This sequence joins TRBV2 and TRBJ2-7; TRBD1 matches at 9 bases. The CDR3 length is 13 residues. Germline V lookup: CDR1 SNHLY, CDR2 FYNNEI. J was trimmed by 9 bases and V by 4 bases; bases with no gene match: 7. The CDR3 bases are TGTGCCAGCAGTGCGGACAGGGGCGGGTGGCAGTACTTC. Amino acid sequence: CASSADRGGWQYF.

This sequence joins TRBV6-5 and TRBJ2-6, with a weak D call TRBD2 (5 bases). CDR3 size: 16 residues. Trimming pared 0 bases from V and 2 bases from J, leaving 8 bases between. In germline, CDR1 is MNHEY, CDR2 SVGAGI. CDR3 loop: CASSYSNGAGANVLTF. The CDR3 DNA reads as TGTGCCAGCAGTTACTCGAACGGGGCTGGGGCCAACGTCCTGACTTTC.

The genes are TRBV11-2 and TRBJ1-2, with D tentatively TRBD1 (5 bases). CDR3 length: 15 amino acids. With 5 bases removed from V and 1 base from J, the gap between germline ends came to 14 bases. Germline-derived CDR1 and CDR2 are SGHAT and FQNNGV. The CDR3 DNA sequence: TGTGCCAGCAGCCCGCGCGGGGGAATTAACTATGGCTACACCTTC. This codes for CASSPRGGINYGYTF.

The V gene is TRBV30, the J gene TRBJ2-2; 7 nucleotides align to TRBD2. V lost 3 bases to trimming and J lost 6 bases; unmatched junction nucleotides: 4. Per germline, CDR1 GTSNPN and CDR2 SVGIG (reference sequence). CDR3 size: 13 residues. The CDR3 DNA reads TGTGCCTGGAGCTTACGGGGGGCCGGGGAGCTGTTTTTT. Its protein is CAWSLRGAGELFF.

The chain carries TRBV30 and TRBJ1-4; D remains unclear. The CDR3 consists of 12 residues. V was cut by 5 bases and J by 4 bases, with 8 bases left in between. Germline CDR1 GTSNPN, CDR2 SVGIG (reference sequence). The DNA of the CDR3 is TGTGCCTGGGAACAAAGTAATGAAAAACTGTTTTTT. As protein: CAWEQSNEKLFF.

V usage is TRBV9 and J usage is TRBJ1-1; 8 bases are a match to TRBD1. This CDR3 has 18 amino acids. J lost 0 bases, V lost 4 bases, and 14 bases had no gene match. The V gene's germline CDR1 is SGDLS and CDR2 YYNGEE. CDR3 in amino acids: CASSPGPQGARVNTEAFF. The CDR3, as DNA: TGTGCCAGCAGCCCAGGCCCCCAGGGGGCGAGGGTGAACACTGAAGCTTTCTTT.